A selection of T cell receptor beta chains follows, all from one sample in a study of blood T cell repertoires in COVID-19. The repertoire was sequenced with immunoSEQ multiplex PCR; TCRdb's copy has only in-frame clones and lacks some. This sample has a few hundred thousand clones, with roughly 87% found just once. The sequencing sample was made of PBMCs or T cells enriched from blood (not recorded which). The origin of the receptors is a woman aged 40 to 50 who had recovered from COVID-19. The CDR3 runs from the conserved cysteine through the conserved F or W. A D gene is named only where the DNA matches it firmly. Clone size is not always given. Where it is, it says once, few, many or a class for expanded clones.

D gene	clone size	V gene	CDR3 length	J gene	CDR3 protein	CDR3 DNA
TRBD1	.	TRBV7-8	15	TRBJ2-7	CASSLVSDRAYEQYF	TGTGCCAGCAGCTTAGTTAGCGACAGGGCCTACGAGCAGTACTTC
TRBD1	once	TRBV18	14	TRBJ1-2	CASSPRDRAVGYTF	TGTGCCAGCTCACCAAGGGACAGGGCCGTCGGCTACACCTTC
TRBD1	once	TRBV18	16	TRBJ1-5	CASSPRTGGSNQPQHF	TGTGCCAGCTCACCCCGGACAGGGGGCAGCAATCAGCCCCAGCATTTT
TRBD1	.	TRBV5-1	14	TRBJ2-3	CASSLVGQGNTQYF	TGCGCCAGCAGCTTGGTAGGACAGGGAAATACGCAGTATTTT
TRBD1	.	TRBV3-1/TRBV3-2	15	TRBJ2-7	CASSPLQGANYEQYF	TGTGCCAGCAGCCCTTTACAGGGGGCGAACTACGAGCAGTACTTC
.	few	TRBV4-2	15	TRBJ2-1	CASSQDWAGYNEQFF	TGTGCCAGCAGCCAAGATTGGGCGGGATACAATGAGCAGTTCTTC
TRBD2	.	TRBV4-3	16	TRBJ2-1	CASSQVQAGGRNEQFF	TGCGCCAGCAGCCAAGTACAGGCGGGAGGGCGTAATGAGCAGTTCTTC
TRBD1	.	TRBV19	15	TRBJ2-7	CASSIPGGTYYEQYF	TGTGCCAGTAGTATCCCAGGGGGTACCTACTACGAGCAGTACTTC
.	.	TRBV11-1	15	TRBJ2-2	CASSLGTVFTGELFF	TGTGCCAGCAGCTTAGGGACAGTTTTCACCGGGGAGCTGTTTTTT
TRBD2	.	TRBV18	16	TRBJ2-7	CASSPPTLAGGAEQYF	TGTGCCAGCTCACCACCTACACTAGCGGGAGGTGCCGAGCAGTACTTC
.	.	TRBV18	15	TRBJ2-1	CASSPPSVSYNEQFF	TGTGCCAGCTCACCACCATCAGTGTCCTACAATGAGCAGTTCTTC
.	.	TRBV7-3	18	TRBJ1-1	CASSLRPWAGDGNTEAFF	TGTGCCAGCAGCTTAAGGCCTTGGGCAGGGGATGGGAACACTGAAGCTTTCTTT
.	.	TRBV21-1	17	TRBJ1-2	CASSKASTGWAKDGYTF	TGTGCCAGCAGCAAAGCGTCGACAGGGTGGGCTAAGGATGGCTACACCTTC
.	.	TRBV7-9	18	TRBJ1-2	CASSMSPPWTGKNYGYTF	TGTGCCAGCAGCATGTCCCCGCCTTGGACGGGAAAGAACTATGGCTACACCTTC
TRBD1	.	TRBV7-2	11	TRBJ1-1	CASSLRGRAFF	TGTGCCAGCAGCCTCAGGGGGAGAGCTTTCTTT
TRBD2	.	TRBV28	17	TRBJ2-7	CASTDPGTSGRAYEQYF	TGTGCCAGCACCGATCCCGGGACTAGCGGGAGGGCCTACGAGCAGTACTTC
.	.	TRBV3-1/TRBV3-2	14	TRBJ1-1	CASSRGGQNTEAFF	TGTGCCAGCAGCCGGGGCGGACAGAACACTGAAGCTTTCTTT
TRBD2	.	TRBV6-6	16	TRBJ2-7	CASSPLIGEGLHGQYF	TGTGCCAGCAGTCCTCTTATTGGGGAGGGCCTTCACGGGCAGTACTTC
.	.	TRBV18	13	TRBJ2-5	CASSPTTGETQYF	TGTGCCAGCTCACCAACTACAGGGGAGACCCAGTACTTC
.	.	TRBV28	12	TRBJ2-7	CASSFLSYEQYF	TGTGCCAGCAGTTTCCTCTCCTACGAGCAGTACTTC
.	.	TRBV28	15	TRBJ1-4	CASTPITVQNEKLFF	TGTGCCAGCACTCCTATTACAGTTCAGAATGAAAAACTGTTTTTT
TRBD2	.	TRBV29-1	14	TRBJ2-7	CSVEQAGGTDEQYF	TGCAGCGTCGAGCAAGCGGGAGGAACCGACGAGCAGTACTTC
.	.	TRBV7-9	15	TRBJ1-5	CASSLGDSFNQPQHF	TGTGCCAGCAGCTTAGGCGACAGCTTCAATCAGCCCCAGCATTTT